Shown below are 18 T cell receptor beta chains from a single sample sequenced in a study of OX40 agonist ivuxolimab in advanced cancers. Using immunoSEQ multiplex PCR, the repertoire was profiled, and TCRdb retains in-frame clones only, with some absent. This sample has approximately 20,000 clones, with approximately 73% found just once. Sequenced material: CD4+ or CD8+ T cells sorted from blood, taken in a trial of the OX40 agonist ivuxolimab. These receptors were collected from an adult with an advanced solid tumor such as melanoma, head and neck, liver or kidney cancer.

The genes are TRBV5-6 and TRBJ1-1; TRBD1 matches at 8 bases. J lost 0 bases, V lost 5 bases, and 3 bases had no gene match. Looked up from germline, CDR1 is SGHDT and CDR2 is YYEEEE. The CDR3 runs 14 residues. DNA for the CDR3: TGTGCCAGCAGGAGGGACAGGATGAACACTGAAGCTTTCTTT. Its translation is CASRRDRMNTEAFF.

The chain recombines TRBV5-1 with TRBJ2-5, with TRBD2 matching over 7 bases. The CDR3 has 14 amino acids. The germline gives CDR1 SGHRS, CDR2 YFSETQ. The V gene end was trimmed by 4 bases and the J gene end by 5 bases; junction bases not matched to a gene: 8. CDR3 residues: CASSPTSLDETQYF. The CDR3 DNA follows: TGCGCCAGCAGCCCGACTAGCTTAGATGAGACCCAGTACTTC.

The genes are TRBV11-2 and TRBJ2-2; TRBD2 matches 14 bases. Germline CDR1 SGHAT, CDR2 FQNNGV. The length of the CDR3 is 16 residues. Trimming took 5 bases from V and 3 from J; bases not matched to a gene: 2. The CDR3 loop is CASSPTSGGDTGELFF. The CDR3 DNA reads as TGTGCCAGCAGCCCGACTAGCGGGGGGGACACCGGGGAGCTGTTTTTT. The full variable domain, completed using reference TRBV11-2 and TRBJ2-2, is EAGVAQSPRYKIIEKRQSVAFWCNPISGHATLYWYQQILGQGPKLLIQFQNNGVVDDSQLPKDRFSAERLKGVDSTLKIQPAKLEDSAVYLCASSPTSGGDTGELFFGEGSRLTVL.

The chain employs TRBV7-2 and TRBJ2-3, with 12 bases fitting TRBD2. The junction had 5 bases not matched to a gene; V was cut back by 3 bases and J by 7 bases. Germline values: CDR1 SGHTA, CDR2 FQGNSA. The CDR3 extends over 15 amino acids. As DNA, the CDR3 is TGTGCCAGCAGCTTCTCTAGCGGGGGGGTGAATACGCAGTATTTT. Protein product: CASSFSSGGVNTQYF.

This clone turned up a few times. The chain joins TRBV7-8 to TRBJ2-7; D is unclear. Germline V gives CDR1 SGHVS, CDR2 FQNEAQ. This CDR3 has 15 residues. V lost 2 bases, J lost 2 bases, and 13 bases lay in between. For the CDR3, the DNA is TGTGCCAGCAGCTTACGCGCGCCCCCCCCCTACGAGCAGTACTTC. Its protein product is CASSLRAPPPYEQYF.

V gene TRBV6-6 combines with J gene TRBJ1-1, with D perhaps matching TRBD1 (5 bases). The germline V gene encodes CDR1 MNHNY and CDR2 SVGAGI (reference sequence). The CDR3 runs 14 residues. With 7 bases removed from V and 1 base from J, the gap between germline ends came to 13 bases. The CDR3 DNA follows: TGTGCCAGCACCAACAGGCAGGCGAACACTGAAGCTTTCTTT. Its translation is CASTNRQANTEAFF.

V usage is TRBV4-3 and J usage is TRBJ1-2; 9 bases map to TRBD1. There are 16 residues in the CDR3. With 4 bases clipped from V and 2 bases from J, the junction kept 8 bases outside the gene matches. The germline V gene has CDR1 LGHNA and CDR2 YSLEER. The CDR3 is CASSRIDRGENYGYTF. Here the CDR3 DNA reads TGCGCCAGCAGCCGAATTGACAGGGGGGAAAACTATGGCTACACCTTC.

This clone came up a few times. This sequence joins TRBV7-9 and TRBJ2-1; D assignment may be TRBD1 or TRBD2 (5 bases each). The CDR3 contains 17 residues. Germline V CDR1 and CDR2: SEHNR, FQNEAQ (reference sequence). Between the trimmed V and J ends, which lost 5 bases and 7 bases, there was a span of 24 bases. The CDR3 DNA reads as TGTGCCAGCAGCCCCCCGCGTCCCAGGGACCTTGGGAATGAGCAGTTCTTC. Its translation is CASSPPRPRDLGNEQFF.

The rearrangement links TRBV5-1 to TRBJ2-3; D unclear. CDR3 length: 14 amino acids. Germline values: CDR1 SGHRS, CDR2 YFSETQ. V lost 0 bases and J 3 bases, leaving 8 bases between the germline ends. The CDR3 here is CASSLEQTTDTQYF. The CDR3 DNA follows: TGCGCCAGCAGCTTGGAACAGACGACAGATACGCAGTATTTT. The full variable domain, in which reference TRBV5-1 and TRBJ2-3 provide the parts outside the CDR3, is KAGVTQTPRYLIKTRGQQVTLSCSPISGHRSVSWYQQTPGQGLQFLFEYFSETQRNKGNFPGRFSGRQFSNSRSEMNVSTLELGDSALYLCASSLEQTTDTQYFGPGTRLTVL.

The chain couples TRBV5-1 to TRBJ2-2, with D possibly TRBD1 on 5 matching bases. Germline V CDR1 and CDR2: SGHRS, YFSETQ. Trimming left V 0 bases short and J 2 bases short, with 14 bases between. This CDR3 comprises 17 residues. This CDR3 is CASSLGRVSFNTGELFF. In nucleotides, the CDR3 is TGCGCCAGCAGCTTGGGCAGGGTGAGTTTTAACACCGGGGAGCTGTTTTTT.

This chain uses TRBV7-8 with TRBJ2-1; D ambiguous. V was shortened by 5 bases and J by 2 bases, with 7 bases between the two germline ends. This CDR3 spans 13 amino acids. Germline-derived CDR1 and CDR2 are SGHVS and FQNEAQ. CDR3 in DNA: TGTGCCAGCAGCCCACGGGCCTACAATGAGCAGTTCTTC. Residues: CASSPRAYNEQFF.

V and J are TRBV6-1 and TRBJ1-1, with 8 nucleotides matching TRBD1. The length of the CDR3 is 12 residues. Losses at the gene ends were 7 bases for V and 6 bases for J; bases not matched to a gene: 4. Germline-derived CDR1 and CDR2 are MNHNS and SASEGT. DNA of the CDR3: TGTGCCAGCACTAGGGGACAGGCTGAAGCTTTCTTT. This translates into CASTRGQAEAFF.

This clone was detected a few times. This chain uses TRBV6-1 with TRBJ1-3; D is unclear. V was trimmed by 4 bases and J by 1 base, leaving 5 bases between them. The CDR3 extends over 13 amino acids. Germline lookup yields CDR1 MNHNS and CDR2 SASEGT. This chain's CDR3 is CASSVRSGNTIYF. CDR3 bases: TGTGCCAGCAGTGTCAGGTCTGGAAACACCATATATTTT.

CDR3 coding DNA: TGTGCCAGCAGTGTCGACACGGACACCTACGAGCAGTACTTC. It encodes CASSVDTDTYEQYF. This chain links TRBV2 with TRBJ2-7, with D possibly being TRBD1 (5 bases). The CDR3 covers 14 residues. V lost 4 bases, J lost 2 bases, and 12 bases lay in between. The V gene's germline CDR1 is SNHLY and CDR2 FYNNEI. The whole variable domain, remainder taken from reference TRBV2 and TRBJ2-7, is EPEVTQTPSHQVTQMGQEVILRCVPISNHLYFYWYRQILGQKVEFLVSFYNNEISEKSEIFDDQFSVERPDGSNFTLKIRSTKLEDSAMYFCASSVDTDTYEQYFGPGTRLTVT.

The chain carries TRBV7-9 and TRBJ1-1; possible D gene TRBD1, 6 bases. The V gene lost 5 bases and the J gene lost 3 bases, with 19 bases spanning the gap. Germline lookup yields CDR1 SEHNR and CDR2 FQNEAQ (reference sequence). This CDR3 spans 16 amino acids. The CDR3, as DNA: TGTGCCAGCAGCCCAGTAGCCGGGGGCCTGGACACTGAAGCTTTCTTT. Protein: CASSPVAGGLDTEAFF.

The genes are TRBV10-1 and TRBJ1-1; tentatively, D is TRBD1 (5 bases). CDR1 is WNHNN and CDR2 is SYGVQD in the germline V gene (reference sequence). With 6 bases removed from V and 1 base from J, the gap between germline ends came to 9 bases. This CDR3 spans 13 amino acids. The CDR3 sequence: CASRIRENTEAFF. In DNA form, the CDR3 reads TGCGCCAGCAGAATCAGGGAGAACACTGAAGCTTTCTTT.

The rearrangement links TRBV7-2 to TRBJ1-6, with D hard to call. Trimming cost V 6 bases and J 4 bases, with 22 bases left between them. CDR3 length: 18 residues. CDR1 and CDR2 from the germline V gene are SGHTA and FQGNSA. CDR3 sequence reads: CASRKSGPAVNYNSPLHF. The CDR3 DNA follows: TGTGCCAGCAGGAAAAGTGGTCCGGCCGTGAATTATAATTCACCCCTCCACTTT.

This chain links TRBV7-9 with TRBJ1-3; 7 bases are a match to TRBD1. CDR3 length: 15 amino acids. The V gene end was trimmed by 5 bases and the J gene end by 3 bases; junction bases not matched to a gene: 7. CDR1 SEHNR and CDR2 FQNEAQ come from the germline V gene (reference sequence). The CDR3 sequence is CASSAGGGFGNTIYF. In DNA, the CDR3 is TGTGCCAGCAGCGCCGGAGGGGGCTTTGGAAACACCATATATTTT.